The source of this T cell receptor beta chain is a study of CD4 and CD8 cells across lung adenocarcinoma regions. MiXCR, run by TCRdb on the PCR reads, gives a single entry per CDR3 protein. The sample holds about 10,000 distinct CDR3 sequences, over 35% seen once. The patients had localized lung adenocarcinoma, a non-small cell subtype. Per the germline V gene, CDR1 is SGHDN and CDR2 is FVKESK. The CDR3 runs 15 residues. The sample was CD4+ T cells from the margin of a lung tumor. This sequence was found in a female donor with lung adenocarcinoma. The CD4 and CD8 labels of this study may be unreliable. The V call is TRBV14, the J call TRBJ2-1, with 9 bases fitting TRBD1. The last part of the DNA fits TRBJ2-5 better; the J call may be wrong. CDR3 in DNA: TGTGCCAGCAGCAGACTAACAGGGGGCGGGGAGACCCAGTACTTC. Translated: CASSRLTGGGETQYF.